This T cell receptor beta chain was profiled in a study of shared T cell receptors in the human thymus. The V end was cut by 5 bases, the J end by 3 bases, with 11 bases between. CDR3 length equals 14 residues. Germline loops: CDR1 SGHAT, CDR2 FQNNGV. This clone was recorded only once. Here immunoSEQ multiplex PCR was the method, and the copy in TCRdb shows in-frame clones only, minus some. The data show about 660,000 clones, roughly 88% seen once. The same sample was also used in a study of human thymus T cells.

The sample taken for sequencing was thymocytes. The sequence was collected from a boy under two years old with a congenital heart defect. The chain combines TRBV11-2 with TRBJ1-5; D is perhaps TRBD1 (6 bases). The CDR3 region has the DNA TGTGCCAGCAGCGCTGGACAGTCCAATCAGCCCCAGCATTTT. Encoded protein: CASSAGQSNQPQHF.